The 11 T cell receptor beta chains below were found in one sample sequenced in a study of blood T cell repertoires in COVID-19. Assay used: immunoSEQ multiplex PCR; TCRdb lists only in-frame clones, some missing. The sample holds about 190,000 clones; around 87% are singletons and the top ten take around 0.63%. The sample taken for sequencing was peripheral blood. These receptors all stem from a man over 45 with acute or convalescent COVID-19.

The chain uses TRBV5-1 and TRBJ2-2, with D perhaps TRBD1 (6 bases). Germline V gene data show CDR1 as SGHRS and CDR2 as YFSETQ. The CDR3 runs to 12 residues. V lost 6 bases, J lost 5 bases, and 8 bases lay in between. The CDR3 spells CASNDRTGELFF. Written as DNA, the CDR3 is TGCGCCAGCAATGACAGGACCGGGGAGCTGTTTTTT. Based on the CDR3 plus reference TRBV5-1 and TRBJ2-2, the full variable domain is KAGVTQTPRYLIKTRGQQVTLSCSPISGHRSVSWYQQTPGQGLQFLFEYFSETQRNKGNFPGRFSGRQFSNSRSEMNVSTLELGDSALYLCASNDRTGELFFGEGSRLTVL.

The rearrangement uses TRBV28 and TRBJ1-1, with 9 bases matching TRBD1. Germline loops: CDR1 MDHEN, CDR2 SYDVKM. The CDR3 consists of 17 residues. Trimming at V came to 6 bases and at J to 1 base, leaving 12 bases not matched to a gene. The CDR3 here is CASRPGTGSGANTEAFF. The CDR3 bases are TGTGCCAGCAGGCCCGGGACAGGGTCTGGGGCGAACACTGAAGCTTTCTTT.

This chain links TRBV29-1 with TRBJ1-1; 8 nucleotides align to TRBD1. CDR3 length equals 12 residues. Germline CDR1 and CDR2: SQVTM and ANQGSEA. After removal of 7 bases from V and 2 bases from J, the junction contained 3 bases not matched to a gene. The CDR3 is CSGQGFNTEAFF. CDR3 bases: TGCAGCGGACAGGGGTTCAACACTGAAGCTTTCTTT.

The chain links TRBV7-8 to TRBJ2-7, with 10 bases identical to TRBD1. CDR1 is SGHVS and CDR2 is FQNEAQ in the germline V gene. There are 14 residues in the CDR3. Unmatched junction bases numbered 5, after V lost 5 bases and J lost 4 bases. CDR3 region: CASSPGTGAYEQYV. The CDR3 DNA sequence: TGTGCCAGCAGCCCTGGGACAGGGGCGTACGAGCAGTACGTC.

This sequence joins TRBV28 and TRBJ2-1; TRBD1 matches 9 bases. CDR1 and CDR2 (germline): MDHEN, SYDVKM. The CDR3 extends over 16 amino acids. The junction had 8 bases not matched to a gene; V was cut back by 6 bases and J by 2 bases. The CDR3 sequence is CASRSGQGNAYNEQFF. Written as DNA, the CDR3 is TGTGCCAGCAGATCAGGACAGGGGAACGCCTACAATGAGCAGTTCTTC.

V is TRBV6-4 and J is TRBJ2-5; D is perhaps TRBD2 (6 bases). Germline-derived CDR1 and CDR2 are MRHNA and SNTAGT. This CDR3 spans 14 amino acids. Deletions cut 0 bases from V and 2 bases from J, with 7 bases between. CDR3 region: CASSDSGTQETQYF. CDR3 coding DNA: TGTGCCAGCAGTGACTCGGGGACTCAAGAGACCCAGTACTTC.

The V and J genes are TRBV19 and TRBJ2-5, with D possibly TRBD2 on 7 matching bases. CDR1 is LNHDA and CDR2 is SQIVND in the germline V gene (reference sequence). The CDR3 contains 16 residues. Trimming pared 4 bases from V and 2 bases from J, leaving 17 bases between. CDR3 in amino acids: CASSTRGRGRQETQYF. The CDR3 DNA is TGTGCCAGTAGTACCCGGGGGAGGGGGAGGCAAGAGACCCAGTACTTC. The full variable domain, in which reference TRBV19 and TRBJ2-5 provide the parts outside the CDR3, is DGGITQSPKYLFRKEGQNVTLSCEQNLNHDAMYWYRQDPGQGLRLIYYSQIVNDFQKGDIAEGYSVSREKKESFPLTVTSAQKNPTAFYLCASSTRGRGRQETQYFGPGTRLLVL.

This chain connects TRBV20-1 to TRBJ1-2; TRBD1 might be the D (6 bases). The germline V gene encodes CDR1 DFQATT and CDR2 SNEGSKA (reference sequence). V was cut by 6 bases and J by 5 bases, with 10 bases left in between. This CDR3 region has 11 residues. CDR3 nucleotides: TGCAGTGCCTCACAGGGATATGGCTACACCTTC. Its protein product is CSASQGYGYTF.

The gene calls are TRBV9 and TRBJ2-1, with 8 bases matching TRBD2. The CDR3 is 15 residues long. Germline loops: CDR1 SGDLS, CDR2 YYNGEE. Trimming took 4 bases from V and 4 from J; bases not matched to a gene: 7. CDR3 nucleotide sequence: TGTGCCAGCAGCCTCGGGACTAGTAGGTACAATGAGCAGTTCTTC. Residues: CASSLGTSRYNEQFF.

The chain recombines TRBV24-1 with TRBJ1-2, with 7 bases that match TRBD1. From germline, CDR1 is KGHDR and CDR2 SFDVKD. The CDR3 runs to 18 residues. The ends lost 2 bases at V and 0 bases at J; junction bases unmatched: 11. The CDR3 loop reads CATSDSVGAGTANYGYTF. The CDR3, as DNA: TGTGCCACCAGTGATTCTGTAGGGGCCGGGACAGCTAACTATGGCTACACCTTC.

V gene TRBV30 combines with J gene TRBJ1-2, with TRBD1 identical over 9 bases. V lost 4 bases, J lost 6 bases, and 12 bases stayed unmatched. Germline V CDR1 and CDR2: GTSNPN, SVGIG (reference sequence). The CDR3 sequence is 15 residues long. The CDR3 nucleotides are TGTGCCTGGAACAAAATAACAGGGGGCCGGGATGGCTACACCTTC. Its protein product is CAWNKITGGRDGYTF.